Following are 7 T cell receptor beta chains from one sample sequenced in a study of Ad26.COV2.S vaccination and SARS-CoV-2 variants. Assay: immunoSEQ multiplex PCR; the TCRdb copy retains only in-frame clones and omits some. Here the sample spans hundreds of thousands of clones, approximately 88% being singletons. Regarding treatment: some 19 received Ad26.COV2.S at low or high dose, single or two shots; a few received placebo; per-sample allocation not given. Samples were taken on day 63 after the first vaccine or placebo injection. This material consisted of peripheral blood, taken in a trial of Ad26.COV2.S vaccine versus placebo. The receptors derive from a person between 18 and 65 years old who received the Ad26.COV2.S COVID-19 vaccine or a placebo.

The chain uses TRBV5-1 and TRBJ2-5; tentatively, D is TRBD2 (6 bases). Germline V lookup: CDR1 SGHRS, CDR2 YFSETQ. The CDR3 runs to 12 residues. Trimming pared 6 bases from V and 5 bases from J, leaving 11 bases between. The CDR3 spells CASKEGRETQYF. The CDR3 nucleotides are TGCGCCAGCAAGGAGGGCCGGGAGACCCAGTACTTC.

The CDR3 region is CASSLDLGSGELFF. The CDR3 DNA is TGCGCCAGCAGCTTGGATCTGGGAAGCGGGGAGCTGTTTTTT. The chain uses TRBV5-1 and TRBJ2-2; D is undetermined. CDR1 is SGHRS, CDR2 YFSETQ, per germline. Trimming pared 0 bases from V and 7 bases from J, leaving 10 bases between. CDR3 size: 14 residues.

This chain joins TRBV6-1 and TRBJ1-5; D perhaps matches TRBD1 (5 bases). Germline values: CDR1 MNHNS, CDR2 SASEGT. The CDR3 is made up of 15 amino acids. With 0 bases removed from V and 2 bases from J, the gap between germline ends came to 8 bases. Here the CDR3 reads CASSEAGGGNQPQHF. DNA of the CDR3: TGTGCCAGCAGTGAAGCGGGAGGGGGCAATCAGCCCCAGCATTTT.

The chain joins TRBV5-1 to TRBJ2-1; 9 bases line up with TRBD2. CDR3 length equals 16 residues. The V and J ends lost 0 bases and 9 bases, in that order; junction bases with no gene match: 10. Germline assignment: CDR1 SGHRS and CDR2 YFSETQ. This chain's CDR3 is CASSLGRGRATSEQFF. In DNA form, the CDR3 reads TGCGCCAGCAGCTTGGGTCGCGGGAGGGCCACAAGTGAGCAGTTCTTC.

This clone was observed once. The genes are TRBV5-1 and TRBJ2-3; TRBD2 matches at 7 bases. This CDR3 comprises 14 residues. Germline loops: CDR1 SGHRS, CDR2 YFSETQ. V shed 9 bases and J 5 bases; nucleotides not matched to a gene: 12. The CDR3 is CATRSGDGIDTQYF. The CDR3 DNA is TGCGCCACCCGCAGCGGGGACGGTATAGATACGCAGTATTTT. The variable domain in full, completed from reference TRBV5-1 and TRBJ2-3, reads KAGVTQTPRYLIKTRGQQVTLSCSPISGHRSVSWYQQTPGQGLQFLFEYFSETQRNKGNFPGRFSGRQFSNSRSEMNVSTLELGDSALYLCATRSGDGIDTQYFGPGTRLTVL.

V gene TRBV10-3 combines with J gene TRBJ1-2; a weak D match, TRBD1 (6 bases). With 8 bases removed from V and 7 bases from J, the gap between germline ends came to 11 bases. The CDR3 covers 11 residues. CDR1 is ENHRY and CDR2 is SYGVKD in the germline V gene. The CDR3 DNA reads as TGTGCCATCCGAGGGGGGACTGGCTACACCTTC. Protein sequence: CAIRGGTGYTF.

This chain joins TRBV12-3 or TRBV12-4 and TRBJ2-1, with D tentatively TRBD1 (5 bases). This CDR3 has 13 amino acids. The V gene lost 7 bases and the J gene lost 9 bases, with 16 bases spanning the gap. This chain's CDR3 is CASTEGAWGEQFF. CDR3 coding DNA: TGTGCCAGCACCGAAGGGGCTTGGGGTGAGCAGTTCTTC.